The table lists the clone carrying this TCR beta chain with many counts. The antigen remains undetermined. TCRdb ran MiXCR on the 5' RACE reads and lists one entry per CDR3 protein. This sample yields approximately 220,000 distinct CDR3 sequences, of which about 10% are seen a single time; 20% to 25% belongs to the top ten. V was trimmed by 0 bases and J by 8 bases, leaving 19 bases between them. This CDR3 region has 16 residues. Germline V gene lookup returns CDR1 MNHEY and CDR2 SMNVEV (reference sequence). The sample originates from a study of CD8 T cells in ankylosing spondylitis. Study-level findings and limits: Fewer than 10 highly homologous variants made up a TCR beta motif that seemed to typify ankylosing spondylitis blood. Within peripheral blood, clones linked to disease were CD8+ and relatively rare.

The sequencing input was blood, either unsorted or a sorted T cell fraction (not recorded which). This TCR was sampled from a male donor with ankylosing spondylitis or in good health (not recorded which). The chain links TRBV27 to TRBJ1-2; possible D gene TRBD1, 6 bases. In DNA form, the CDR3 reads TGTGCCAGCAGTTTATCGGACCCGGGACACTCACGCGGCTACACCTTC. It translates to CASSLSDPGHSRGYTF.